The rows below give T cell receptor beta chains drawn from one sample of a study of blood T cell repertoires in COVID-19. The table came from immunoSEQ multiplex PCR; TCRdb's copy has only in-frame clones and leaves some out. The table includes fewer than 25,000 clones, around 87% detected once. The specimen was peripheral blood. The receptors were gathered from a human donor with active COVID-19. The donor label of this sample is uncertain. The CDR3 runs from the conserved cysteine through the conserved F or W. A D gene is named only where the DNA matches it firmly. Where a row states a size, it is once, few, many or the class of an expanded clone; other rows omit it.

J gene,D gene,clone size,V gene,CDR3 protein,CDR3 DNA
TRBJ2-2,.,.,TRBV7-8,CASSSGSGLTGELFF,TGTGCCAGCAGCTCGGGGTCGGGCCTCACCGGGGAGCTGTTTTTT
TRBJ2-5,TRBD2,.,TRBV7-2,CASSLAGAGGETQYF,TGTGCCAGCAGCTTAGCCGGAGCGGGAGGAGAGACCCAGTACTTC
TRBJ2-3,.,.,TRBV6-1,CASSEKTNSAQYF,TGTGCCAGCAGTGAAAAAACGAATTCGGCGCAGTATTTT
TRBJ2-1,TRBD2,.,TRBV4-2,CASSQPERGGYSYNEQFF,TGTGCCAGCAGCCAACCTGAGCGGGGGGGTTACTCCTACAATGAGCAGTTCTTC
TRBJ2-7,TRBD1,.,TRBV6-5,CASSYGTGSSYEQYF,TGTGCCAGCAGTTATGGGACAGGGTCATCCTACGAGCAGTACTTC
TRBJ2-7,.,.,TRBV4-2,CASSQDSKGESYF,TGTGCCAGCAGCCAAGATTCAAAGGGAGAGTCGTACTTC
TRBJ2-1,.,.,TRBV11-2,CASSFTGVDEQFF,TGTGCCAGCAGCTTTACGGGAGTAGATGAGCAGTTCTTC
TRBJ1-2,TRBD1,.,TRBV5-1,CASSLGQGAVNGYTF,TGCGCCAGCAGCCTAGGACAGGGGGCAGTCAATGGCTACACCTTC
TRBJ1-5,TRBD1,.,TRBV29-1,CSVAGTANSNQPQHF,TGCAGCGTCGCTGGGACAGCTAATAGCAATCAGCCCCAGCATTTT
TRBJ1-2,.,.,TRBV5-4,CASSLPYTGVEGYGYTF,TGTGCCAGCAGTCTACCCTACACCGGTGTCGAGGGATATGGCTACACCTTC
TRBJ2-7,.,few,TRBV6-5,CASSYSGGTYEQYF,TGTGCCAGCAGTTACTCCGGCGGCACCTACGAGCAGTACTTC
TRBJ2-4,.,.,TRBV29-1,CSESFAAKNIQYF,TGCAGCGAGTCGTTTGCGGCCAAAAACATTCAGTACTTC
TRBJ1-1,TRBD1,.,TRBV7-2,CASSLQGAGMNTEAFF,TGTGCCAGCAGCTTACAGGGGGCCGGTATGAACACTGAAGCTTTCTTT
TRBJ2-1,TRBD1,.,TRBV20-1,CSASRTGGFNEQFF,TGCAGTGCTAGTAGGACAGGGGGTTTTAATGAGCAGTTCTTC
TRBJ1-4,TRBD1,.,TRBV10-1,CASARRDRGVATNEKLFF,TGCGCCAGCGCGAGAAGGGACAGGGGTGTTGCAACTAATGAAAAACTGTTTTTT
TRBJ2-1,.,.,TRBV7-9,CASRGALPTNEQFF,TGTGCCAGCAGGGGGGCGCTGCCTACGAATGAGCAGTTCTTC
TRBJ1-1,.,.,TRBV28,CASSTGALNTEAFF,TGTGCCAGCAGTACTGGAGCCTTGAACACTGAAGCTTTCTTT
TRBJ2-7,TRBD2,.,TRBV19,CASRIVAGGSYEQYF,TGTGCCAGTAGGATAGTAGCGGGGGGCTCCTACGAGCAGTACTTC
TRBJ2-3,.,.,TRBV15,CATSRTSKGTDTQYF,TGTGCCACCAGTCGGACTTCCAAGGGCACAGATACGCAGTATTTT
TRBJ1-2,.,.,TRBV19,CASSILQGGQTGYTF,TGTGCCAGTAGTATTTTGCAGGGCGGTCAGACGGGCTACACCTTC
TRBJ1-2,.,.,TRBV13,CASSYQTGLANYGYTF,TGTGCCAGCAGCTACCAGACAGGTTTAGCTAACTATGGCTACACCTTC
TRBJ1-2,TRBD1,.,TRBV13,CASSLGQGESGYTF,TGTGCCAGCAGCTTGGGACAGGGGGAGAGTGGCTACACCTTC
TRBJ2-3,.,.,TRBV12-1,CASSVPGLAGVLRDTQYF,TGTGCCAGCAGCGTACCGGGACTAGCGGGAGTTCTCCGTGATACGCAGTATTTT
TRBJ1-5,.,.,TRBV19,CASRREQQGRGQPQHF,TGTGCCAGTAGGCGGGAGCAACAGGGACGGGGTCAGCCCCAGCATTTT
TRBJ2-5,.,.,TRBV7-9,CASSSTGGSGRETQYF,TGTGCCAGCAGCTCTACCGGGGGATCCGGTAGAGAGACCCAGTACTTC
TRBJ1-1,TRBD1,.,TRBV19,CASLPTGQLNTEAFF,TGTGCCAGCCTCCCTACGGGACAGCTGAACACTGAAGCTTTCTTT
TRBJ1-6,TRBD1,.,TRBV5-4,CASSSRGLGSPLHF,TGTGCCAGCAGCTCAAGGGGGCTTGGGTCACCCCTCCACTTT
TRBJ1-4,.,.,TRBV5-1,CASSQDSNEKLFF,TGCGCCAGCAGCCAAGACTCTAATGAAAAACTGTTTTTT
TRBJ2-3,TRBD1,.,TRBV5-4,CASSPRGTGSTDTQYF,TGTGCCAGCAGCCCCCGAGGGACAGGGAGCACAGATACGCAGTATTTT
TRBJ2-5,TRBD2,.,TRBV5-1,CASSPQRGQETQYF,TGCGCCAGCAGCCCACAGCGGGGGCAAGAGACCCAGTACTTC
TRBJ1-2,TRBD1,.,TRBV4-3,CASSAGTGVWYGYTF,TGCGCCAGCAGCGCCGGGACAGGGGTGTGGTATGGCTACACCTTC
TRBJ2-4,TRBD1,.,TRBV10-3,CAISETGQIAKNIQYF,TGTGCCATCAGTGAAACGGGACAGATAGCCAAAAACATTCAGTACTTC
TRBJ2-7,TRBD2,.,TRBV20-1,CSASSSGEGYEQYF,TGCAGTGCTAGTTCGTCCGGGGAGGGGTACGAGCAGTACTTC
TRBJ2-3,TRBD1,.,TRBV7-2,CASSPGQGIRITDTQYF,TGTGCCAGCAGCCCCGGACAGGGCATTAGGATCACAGATACGCAGTATTTT
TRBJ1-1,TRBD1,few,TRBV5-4,CASSLGQGGTEAFF,TGTGCCAGCAGCCTCGGACAGGGGGGCACTGAAGCTTTCTTT
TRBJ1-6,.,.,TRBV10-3,CAISEQGSNSPLHF,TGTGCCATCAGTGAGCAGGGCTCTAATTCACCCCTCCACTTT
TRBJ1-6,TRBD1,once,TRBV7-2,CASSPRQGLNNSPLHF,TGTGCCAGCAGCCCCCGACAGGGTCTAAATAATTCACCCCTCCACTTT
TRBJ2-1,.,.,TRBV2,CASSDGVSDEQFF,TGTGCCAGCAGTGATGGCGTCAGCGATGAGCAGTTCTTC
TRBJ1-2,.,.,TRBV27,CASRASGVRNYGYTF,TGTGCCAGCAGAGCATCAGGGGTGAGGAACTATGGCTACACCTTC
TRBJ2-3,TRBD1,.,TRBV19,CASRDRGLTDTQYF,TGTGCCAGTAGGGACAGGGGGCTCACAGATACGCAGTATTTT
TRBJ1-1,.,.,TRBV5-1,CASSLAVSQSMNTEAFF,TGCGCCAGCAGCTTGGCCGTGTCACAGTCCATGAACACTGAAGCTTTCTTT
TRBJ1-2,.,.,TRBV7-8,CASSIREGGGGYTF,TGTGCCAGCAGCATCAGGGAGGGAGGGGGTGGCTACACCTTC
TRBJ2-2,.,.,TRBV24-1,CATRDSRSGELFF,TGTGCCACTAGGGACTCTCGCTCCGGGGAGCTGTTTTTT
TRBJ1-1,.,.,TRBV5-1,CASSEQGSFTEAFF,TGCGCCAGCAGCGAGCAGGGTTCTTTCACTGAAGCTTTCTTT
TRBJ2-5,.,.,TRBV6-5,CASSKTGQKETQYF,TGTGCCAGCAGTAAAACCGGACAGAAAGAGACCCAGTACTTC
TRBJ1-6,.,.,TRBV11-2,CASSLEPGGGSPLHF,TGTGCCAGCAGCTTAGAACCGGGGGGGGGTTCACCCCTCCACTTT
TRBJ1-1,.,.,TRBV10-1,CASSESRGEAFF,TGCGCCAGCAGTGAGTCTCGGGGTGAAGCTTTCTTT
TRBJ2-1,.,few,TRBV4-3,CASSPRRRDKFYNEQFF,TGCGCCAGCAGCCCCCGGAGAAGGGACAAATTCTACAATGAGCAGTTCTTC
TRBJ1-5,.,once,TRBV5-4,CASSSGGGQRPQHF,TGTGCCAGCAGCTCAGGCGGGGGTCAAAGGCCCCAGCATTTT
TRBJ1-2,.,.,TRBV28,CASGTGGENYGYTF,TGTGCCAGCGGGACGGGGGGCGAGAACTATGGCTACACCTTC
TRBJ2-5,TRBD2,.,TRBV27,CASSLGLGIETQYF,TGTGCCAGCAGTCTCGGACTAGGGATAGAGACCCAGTACTTC
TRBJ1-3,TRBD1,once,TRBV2,CASRGQESGTIYF,TGTGCCAGCCGAGGACAGGAAAGCGGCACCATATATTTT